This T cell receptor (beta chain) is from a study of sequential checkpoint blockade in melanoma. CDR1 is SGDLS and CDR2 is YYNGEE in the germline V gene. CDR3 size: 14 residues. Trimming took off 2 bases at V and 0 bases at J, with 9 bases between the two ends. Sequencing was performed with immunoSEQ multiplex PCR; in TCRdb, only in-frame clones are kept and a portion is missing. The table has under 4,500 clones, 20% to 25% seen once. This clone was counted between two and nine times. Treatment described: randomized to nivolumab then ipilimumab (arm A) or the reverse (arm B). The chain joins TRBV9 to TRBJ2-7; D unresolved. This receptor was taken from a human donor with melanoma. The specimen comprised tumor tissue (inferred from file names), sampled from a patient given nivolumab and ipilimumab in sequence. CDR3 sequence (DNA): TGTGCCAGCAGCGTGGACCATAGCTCCTACGAGCAGTACTTC. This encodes CASSVDHSSYEQYF.